The TCR beta chain described here comes from a study of blood T cell repertoires in COVID-19. Study context: Acute-phase and convalescent COVID-19 samples originated in the United States, Italy and Spain.

V lost 0 bases and J 4 bases, leaving 18 bases between the germline ends. This CDR3 comprises 17 residues. The V gene's germline CDR1 is LGHNA and CDR2 YNFKEQ. There are a few counts of this clone. Some clones are missing from TCRdb's copy, which holds only in-frame ones; the method was immunoSEQ multiplex PCR. The top ten hold just under 2% of the sample, which has 200,000 to 300,000 clones, around 88% seen once. The sequence was obtained from a man aged 30 to 45 with active or convalescent COVID-19. Material: peripheral blood. This chain joins TRBV4-2 and TRBJ1-2; weak D call: TRBD1 (6 bases). CDR3: CASSQDQEGGLVYGYTF. CDR3 sequence (DNA): TGTGCCAGCAGCCAAGATCAAGAGGGGGGGCTGGTCTATGGCTACACCTTC.